The following is a T cell receptor beta chain sequence with its context. No cognate antigen has been identified for it. No qualities accompany the bases; no much larger clone lies one base away. Participants in the prospective study were aged roughly 18 to 100 years, lived in 20 to 30 United States geographic areas, and enrolled through a virtual design. In the prospective study, cohorts were assigned on the basis of participant-reported clinical history obtained from a screening survey and a study questionnaire. Exposed participants had been in contact with someone with a PCR-confirmed or clinician-diagnosed COVID-19 case within 2 weeks of study entry. Each participant in the prospective study had whole blood, serum and a nasopharyngeal or oropharyngeal swab collected by mobile phlebotomists. Participants in the prospective study had the option to provide additional blood draws and questionnaires over a 2-month period. Blood samples from the prospective study were shipped frozen or at room temperature prior to DNA extraction.

The data derive from a study of blood T cell repertoires in COVID-19 (dated by TCRdb to the early 2020s). With respect to the entire study: The collaborator samples originated in the United States, Italy and Spain and spanned the acute and convalescent phases of COVID-19. Sample metadata almost always included a de-identified subject ID, COVID-19 status, age in years and sex. A freely available public database, intended as a resource for researchers studying the immune response to SARS-CoV-2, is where the repertoires were released. The samples were drawn from two sources: the first 160 participants of the ongoing ImmuneRACE study, and 1,254 subjects contributed by 6 global collaborators. Where HLA class I and class II types were available, the types were taken from metadata supplied by the sample provider, not from assay-based typing. The prospective study material was composed of cDNA or gDNA derived from T cells, B-cell-depleted T cells, or PBMCs. Deeply sampled blood TCRbeta repertoires from subjects exposed to, actively infected with, or recovered from COVID-19 were included in the dataset.

Study-level results and caveats: The amount of clinical and demographic metadata varied by source and participant and was provided uncurated.

Including cysteine and phenylalanine, the CDR3 has 16 amino acids. Just the 48-base CDR3 DNA is kept, in frame starting at base 1. The CDR1 and CDR2 encoded by the germline V gene (reference sequence) are LNHDA and SQIVND. V loses 0 bases at its end and J loses 5 bases; junction bases beyond the gene matches: 7. TCRbeta CDR3 regions were amplified from genomic DNA by means of the immunoSEQ Assay, a bias-controlled multiplex PCR. Per the authors' processing: The number of nucleated cells in each sample was estimated from the amplification of reference gene primers within the assay. To quantify the absolute abundance of each unique TCRbeta CDR3 rearrangement, sequence reads were collapsed and filtered. Productive Simpson clonality was computed per sample as the square root of Simpson's diversity index over productive rearrangements. TCRdb mirrors the immuneACCESS table, restricted to in-frame sequences. Some clones are absent from its copies; in checked studies, under half trace to an unresolved V gene, and the reason for the others is unknown. From that table come the V and J calls and clone size; the DNA was used to work out D and trimming. In this sample the table shows approximately 140,000 clones, roughly 84% of which occur a single time. The top ten clones comprise under 7% of the sample.

The receptor comes from a woman aged 45-65 years who had been exposed to COVID-19. The rearranged segments are TRBV19 and TRBJ1-5; 7 junctional bases match TRBD1. Sequenced: PBMCs or T cells enriched from blood (not recorded which). The CDR3 in this case is CASSIDEGGPDQPQHF. The DNA reads TGTGCCAGTAGTATAGATGAAGGGGGCCCCGATCAGCCCCAGCATTTT.